The clone carrying this T cell receptor beta chain was counted many times. No antigen is known for it. The data derive from a study of identical twins. Study results and caveats: It was cross-sectional statistical analysis, not following the same donors, that the conclusions relied on.

All donors were healthy, and all were Caucasian. TCRdb redid the calling of the 5' RACE reads with MiXCR, one entry per CDR3 protein. The sample yields 500,000 to 650,000 distinct CDR3 sequences, 7.1% seen once. Trimming removed 0 bases at V and 1 base at J, with 12 bases between. Germline CDR1 reads SGHDN; CDR2 reads FVKESK. The CDR3 totals 16 residues. The same data also went into a second study, on yellow fever vaccine responses in identical twins.

The chain links TRBV14 to TRBJ1-2; no clear D. This TCR came from a woman in her late teens or twenties in good health. Sequencing was done on a sample of PBMCs. The CDR3 DNA follows: TGTGCCAGCAGCCAAGAACAAGGATTAGATAACTATGGCTACACCTTC. It yields the protein CASSQEQGLDNYGYTF.